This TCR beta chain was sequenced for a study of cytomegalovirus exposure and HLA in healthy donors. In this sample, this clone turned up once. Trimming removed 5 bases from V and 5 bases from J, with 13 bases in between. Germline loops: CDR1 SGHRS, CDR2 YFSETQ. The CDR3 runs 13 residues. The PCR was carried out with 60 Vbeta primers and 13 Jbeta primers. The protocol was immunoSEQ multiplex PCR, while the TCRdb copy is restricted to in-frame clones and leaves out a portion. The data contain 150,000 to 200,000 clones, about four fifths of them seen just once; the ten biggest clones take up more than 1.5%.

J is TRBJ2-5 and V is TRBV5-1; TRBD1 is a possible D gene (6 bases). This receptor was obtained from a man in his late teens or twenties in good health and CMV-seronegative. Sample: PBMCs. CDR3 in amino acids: CASSPGHRETQYF. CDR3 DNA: TGCGCCAGCAGTCCGGGACACAGGGAGACCCAGTACTTC.